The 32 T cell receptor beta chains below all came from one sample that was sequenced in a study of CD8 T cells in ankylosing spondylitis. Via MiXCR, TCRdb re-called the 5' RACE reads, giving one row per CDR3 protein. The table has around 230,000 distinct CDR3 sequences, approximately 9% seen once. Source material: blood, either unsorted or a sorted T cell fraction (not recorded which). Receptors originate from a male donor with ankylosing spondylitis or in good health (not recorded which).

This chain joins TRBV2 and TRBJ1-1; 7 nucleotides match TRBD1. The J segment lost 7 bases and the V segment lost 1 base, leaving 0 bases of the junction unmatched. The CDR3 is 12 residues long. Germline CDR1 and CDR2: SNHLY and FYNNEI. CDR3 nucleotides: TGTGCCAGCAGTGAAGGGGACAGTGAAGCTTTCTTT. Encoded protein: CASSEGDSEAFF.

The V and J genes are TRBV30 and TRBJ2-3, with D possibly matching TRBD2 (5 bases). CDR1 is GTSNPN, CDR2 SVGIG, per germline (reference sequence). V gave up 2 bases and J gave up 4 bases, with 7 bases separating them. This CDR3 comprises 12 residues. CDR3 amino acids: CAWSRRADTQYF. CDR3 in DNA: TGTGCCTGGAGTAGGCGGGCAGATACGCAGTATTTT.

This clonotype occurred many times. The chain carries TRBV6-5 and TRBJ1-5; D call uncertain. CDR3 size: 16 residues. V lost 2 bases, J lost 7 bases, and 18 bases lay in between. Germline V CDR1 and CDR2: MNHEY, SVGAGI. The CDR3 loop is CASSYKRAGNGQPQHF. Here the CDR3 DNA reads TGTGCCAGCAGTTACAAGCGGGCGGGGAATGGGCAGCCCCAGCATTTT.

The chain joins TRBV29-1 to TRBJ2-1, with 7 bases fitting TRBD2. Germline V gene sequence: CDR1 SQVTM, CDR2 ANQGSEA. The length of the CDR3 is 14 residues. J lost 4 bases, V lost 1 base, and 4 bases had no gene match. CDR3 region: CSVEGGGNYNEQFF. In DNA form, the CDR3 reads TGCAGCGTTGAAGGGGGGGGGAATTACAATGAGCAGTTCTTC.

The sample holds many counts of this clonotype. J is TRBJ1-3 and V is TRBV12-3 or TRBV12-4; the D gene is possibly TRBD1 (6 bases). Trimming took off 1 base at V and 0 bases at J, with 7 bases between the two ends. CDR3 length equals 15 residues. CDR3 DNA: TGTGCCAGCAGTTTAGACAGGGTCTCTGGAAACACCATATATTTT. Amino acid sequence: CASSLDRVSGNTIYF.

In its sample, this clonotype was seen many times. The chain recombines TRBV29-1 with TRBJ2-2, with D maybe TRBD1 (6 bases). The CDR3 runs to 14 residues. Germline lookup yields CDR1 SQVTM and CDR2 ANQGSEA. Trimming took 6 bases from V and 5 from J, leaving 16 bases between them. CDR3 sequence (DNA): TGCAGCGTCGCCGGACAGTTGGGGACCGGGGAGCTGTTTTTT. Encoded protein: CSVAGQLGTGELFF.

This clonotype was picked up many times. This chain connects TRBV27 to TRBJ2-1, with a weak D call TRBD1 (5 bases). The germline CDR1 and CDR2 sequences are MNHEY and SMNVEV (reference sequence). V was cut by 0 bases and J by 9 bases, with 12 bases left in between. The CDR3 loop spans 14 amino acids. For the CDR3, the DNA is TGTGCCAGCAGTTTATCGCAGGGATGGGGTGAGCAGTTCTTC. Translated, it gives CASSLSQGWGEQFF.

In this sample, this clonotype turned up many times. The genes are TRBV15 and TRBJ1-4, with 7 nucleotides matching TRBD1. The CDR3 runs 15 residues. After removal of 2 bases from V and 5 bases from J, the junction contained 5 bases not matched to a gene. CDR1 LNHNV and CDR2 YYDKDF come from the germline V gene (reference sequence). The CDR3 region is CATSRTGQLNEKLFF. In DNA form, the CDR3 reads TGTGCCACCAGCAGAACGGGACAGTTAAATGAAAAACTGTTTTTT.

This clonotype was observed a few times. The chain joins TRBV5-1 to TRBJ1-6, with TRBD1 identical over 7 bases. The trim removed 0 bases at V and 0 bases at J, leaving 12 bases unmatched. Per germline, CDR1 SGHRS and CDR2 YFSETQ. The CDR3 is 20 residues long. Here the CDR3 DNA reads TGCGCCAGCAGCTTGGTGTCGGCCAGGGGGGGAGACTCCTATAATTCACCCCTCCACTTT. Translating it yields CASSLVSARGGDSYNSPLHF.

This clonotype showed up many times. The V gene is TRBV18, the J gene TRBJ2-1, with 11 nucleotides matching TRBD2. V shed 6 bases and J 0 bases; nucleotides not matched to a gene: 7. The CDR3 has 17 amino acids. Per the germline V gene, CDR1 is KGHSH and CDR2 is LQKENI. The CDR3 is CASSPSGGPSSYNEQFF. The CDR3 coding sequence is TGTGCCAGCTCGCCTAGCGGGGGGCCGAGCTCCTACAATGAGCAGTTCTTC. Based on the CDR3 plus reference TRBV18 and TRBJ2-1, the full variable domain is NAGVMQNPRHLVRRRGQEARLRCSPMKGHSHVYWYRQLPEEGLKFMVYLQKENIIDESGMPKERFSAEFPKEGPSILRIQQVVRGDSAAYFCASSPSGGPSSYNEQFFGPGTRLTVL.

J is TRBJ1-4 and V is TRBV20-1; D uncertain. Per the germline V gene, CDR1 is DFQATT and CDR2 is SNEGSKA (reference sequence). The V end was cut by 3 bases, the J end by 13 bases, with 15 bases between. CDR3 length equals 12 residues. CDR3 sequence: CSARAEDRGLFF. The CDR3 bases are TGCAGTGCTAGGGCAGAGGACCGAGGACTGTTTTTT.

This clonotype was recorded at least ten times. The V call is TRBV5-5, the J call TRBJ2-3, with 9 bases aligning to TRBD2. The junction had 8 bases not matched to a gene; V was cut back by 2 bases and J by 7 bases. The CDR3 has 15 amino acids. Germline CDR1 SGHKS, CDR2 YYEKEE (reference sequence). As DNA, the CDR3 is TGTGCCAGCAGCTTAGACGGCGGGGGGGCTTATACGCAGTATTTT. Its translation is CASSLDGGGAYTQYF.

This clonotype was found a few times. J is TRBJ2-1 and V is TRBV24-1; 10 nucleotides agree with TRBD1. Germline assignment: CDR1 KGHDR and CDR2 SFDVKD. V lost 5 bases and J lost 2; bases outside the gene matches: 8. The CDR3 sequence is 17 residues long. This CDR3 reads CATSGLRDRGTYNEQFF. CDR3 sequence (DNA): TGTGCCACCAGTGGCCTCCGGGACAGGGGCACCTACAATGAGCAGTTCTTC.

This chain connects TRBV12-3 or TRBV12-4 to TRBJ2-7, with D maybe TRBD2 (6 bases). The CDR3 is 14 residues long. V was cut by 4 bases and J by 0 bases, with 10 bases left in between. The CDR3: CASSSPGLSYEQYF. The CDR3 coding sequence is TGTGCCAGCAGTTCCCCGGGACTCTCCTACGAGCAGTACTTC.

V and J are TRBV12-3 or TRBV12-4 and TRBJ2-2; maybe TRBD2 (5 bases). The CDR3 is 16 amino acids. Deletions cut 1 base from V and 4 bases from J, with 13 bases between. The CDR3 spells CASSLEVLRGTGELFF. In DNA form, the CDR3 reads TGTGCCAGCAGTTTAGAAGTACTTCGGGGCACCGGGGAGCTGTTTTTT.

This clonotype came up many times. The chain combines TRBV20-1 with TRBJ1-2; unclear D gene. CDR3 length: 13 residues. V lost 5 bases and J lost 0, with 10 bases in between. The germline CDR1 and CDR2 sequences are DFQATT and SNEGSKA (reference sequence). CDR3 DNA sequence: TGCAGTGCTCAATTACTAACTAACTATGGCTACACCTTC. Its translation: CSAQLLTNYGYTF.

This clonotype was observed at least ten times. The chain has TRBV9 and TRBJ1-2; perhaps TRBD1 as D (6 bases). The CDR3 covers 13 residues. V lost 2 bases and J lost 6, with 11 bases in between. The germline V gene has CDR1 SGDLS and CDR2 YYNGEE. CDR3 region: CASSVRGGDGYTF. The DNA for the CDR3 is TGTGCCAGCAGCGTCCGAGGGGGGGATGGCTACACCTTC.

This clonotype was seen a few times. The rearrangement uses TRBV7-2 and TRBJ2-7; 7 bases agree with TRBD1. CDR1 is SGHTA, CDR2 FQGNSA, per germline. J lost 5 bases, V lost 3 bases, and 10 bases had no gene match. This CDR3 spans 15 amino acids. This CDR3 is CASSFLRDRGDEQYF. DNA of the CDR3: TGTGCCAGCAGCTTTCTCCGGGACAGAGGGGACGAGCAGTACTTC. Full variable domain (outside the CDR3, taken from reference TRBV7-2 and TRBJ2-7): GAGVSQSPSNKVTEKGKDVELRCDPISGHTALYWYRQSLGQGLEFLIYFQGNSAPDKSGLPSDRFSAERTGGSVSTLTIQRTQQEDSAVYLCASSFLRDRGDEQYFGPGTRLTVT.

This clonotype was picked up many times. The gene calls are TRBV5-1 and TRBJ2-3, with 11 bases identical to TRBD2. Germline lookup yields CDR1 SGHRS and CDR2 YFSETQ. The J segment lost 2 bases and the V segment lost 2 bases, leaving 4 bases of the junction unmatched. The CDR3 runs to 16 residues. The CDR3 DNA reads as TGCGCCAGCAGCTTCCGACTAGCGGGGACCACAGATACGCAGTATTTT. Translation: CASSFRLAGTTDTQYF.

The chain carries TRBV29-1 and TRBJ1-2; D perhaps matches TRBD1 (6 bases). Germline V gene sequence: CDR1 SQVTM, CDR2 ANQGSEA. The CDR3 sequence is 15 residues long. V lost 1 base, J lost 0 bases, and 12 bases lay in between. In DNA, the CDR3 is TGCAGCGTTGAAGGTCACAGGGAAGCTAACTATGGCTACACCTTC. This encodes CSVEGHREANYGYTF.

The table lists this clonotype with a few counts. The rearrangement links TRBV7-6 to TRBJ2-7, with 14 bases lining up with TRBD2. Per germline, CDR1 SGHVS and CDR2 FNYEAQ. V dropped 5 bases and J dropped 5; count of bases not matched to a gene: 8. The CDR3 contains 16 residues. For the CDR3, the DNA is TGTGCCAGCAGCCACAGACTAGCGGGAGGGCACAACGAGCAGTACTTC. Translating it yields CASSHRLAGGHNEQYF.

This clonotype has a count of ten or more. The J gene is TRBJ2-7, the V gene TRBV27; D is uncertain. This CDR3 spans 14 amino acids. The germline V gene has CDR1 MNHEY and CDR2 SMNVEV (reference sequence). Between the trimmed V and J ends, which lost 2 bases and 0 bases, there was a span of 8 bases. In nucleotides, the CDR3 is TGTGCCAGCAGTTTAGGCGGACCCTCCTACGAGCAGTACTTC. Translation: CASSLGGPSYEQYF.

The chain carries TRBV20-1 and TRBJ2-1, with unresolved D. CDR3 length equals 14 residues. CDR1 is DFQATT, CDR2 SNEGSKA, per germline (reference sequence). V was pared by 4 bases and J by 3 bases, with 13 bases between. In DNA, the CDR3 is TGCAGTGCTACGTCTTTGCGACTCTACAATGAGCAGTTCTTC. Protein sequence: CSATSLRLYNEQFF.

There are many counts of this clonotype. The CDR3 DNA reads TGTGCCAGCAGCTTCGGACAGCGAGCGGGCGAGCAGTACTTC. Translated, it gives CASSFGQRAGEQYF. The chain combines TRBV7-2 with TRBJ2-7; either TRBD1 or TRBD2 may supply D (6 bases each). Trimming shortened V by 3 bases and J by 6 bases, and 15 bases separated the two germline ends. The germline V gene encodes CDR1 SGHTA and CDR2 FQGNSA. The CDR3 consists of 14 residues.

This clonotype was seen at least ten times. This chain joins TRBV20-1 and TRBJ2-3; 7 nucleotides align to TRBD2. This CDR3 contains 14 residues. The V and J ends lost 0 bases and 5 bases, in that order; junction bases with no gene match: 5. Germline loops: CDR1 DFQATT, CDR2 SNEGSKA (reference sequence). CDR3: CSARDFGEGDTQYF. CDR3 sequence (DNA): TGCAGTGCTAGAGATTTCGGGGAGGGAGATACGCAGTATTTT.

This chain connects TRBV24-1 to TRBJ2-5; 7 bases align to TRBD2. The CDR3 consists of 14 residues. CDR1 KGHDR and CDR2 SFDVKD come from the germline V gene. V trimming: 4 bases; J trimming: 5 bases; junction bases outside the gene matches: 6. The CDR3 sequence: CATSEGGPLETQYF. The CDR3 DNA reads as TGTGCCACCAGTGAGGGAGGGCCTTTGGAGACCCAGTACTTC.

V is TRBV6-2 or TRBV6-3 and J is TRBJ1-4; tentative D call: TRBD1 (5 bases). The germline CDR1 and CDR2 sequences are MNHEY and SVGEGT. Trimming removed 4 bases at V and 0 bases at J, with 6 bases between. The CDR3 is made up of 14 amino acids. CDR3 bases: TGTGCCAGCAGTTGGACAACAACTAATGAAAAACTGTTTTTT. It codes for CASSWTTTNEKLFF.

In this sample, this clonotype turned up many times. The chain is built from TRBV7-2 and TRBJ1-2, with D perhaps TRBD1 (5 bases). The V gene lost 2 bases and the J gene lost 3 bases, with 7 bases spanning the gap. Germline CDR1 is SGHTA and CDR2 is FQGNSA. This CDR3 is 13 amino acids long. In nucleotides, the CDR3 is TGTGCCAGCAGCTTACTCAGGGACTATGGCTACACCTTC. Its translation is CASSLLRDYGYTF.

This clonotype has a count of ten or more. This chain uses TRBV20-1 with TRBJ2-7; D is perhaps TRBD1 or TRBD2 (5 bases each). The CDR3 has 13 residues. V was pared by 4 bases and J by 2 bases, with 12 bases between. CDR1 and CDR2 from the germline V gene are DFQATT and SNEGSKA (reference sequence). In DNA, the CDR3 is TGCAGTGCTACCCGGGACCAAACCTACGAGCAGTACTTC. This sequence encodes CSATRDQTYEQYF.

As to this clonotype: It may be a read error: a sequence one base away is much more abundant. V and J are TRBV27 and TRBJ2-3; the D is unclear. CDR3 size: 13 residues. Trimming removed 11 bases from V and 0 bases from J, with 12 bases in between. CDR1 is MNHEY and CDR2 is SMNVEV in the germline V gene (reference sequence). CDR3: CASRPESTDTQYF. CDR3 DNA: TGTGCCTCAAGACCGGAAAGCACAGATACGCAGTATTTT.

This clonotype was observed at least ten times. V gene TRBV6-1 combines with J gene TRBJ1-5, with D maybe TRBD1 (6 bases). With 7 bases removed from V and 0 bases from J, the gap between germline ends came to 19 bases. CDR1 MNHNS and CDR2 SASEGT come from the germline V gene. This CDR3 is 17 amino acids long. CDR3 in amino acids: CASIPGTTHYSNQPQHF. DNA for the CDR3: TGTGCCAGCATCCCGGGGACAACGCACTATAGCAATCAGCCCCAGCATTTT.

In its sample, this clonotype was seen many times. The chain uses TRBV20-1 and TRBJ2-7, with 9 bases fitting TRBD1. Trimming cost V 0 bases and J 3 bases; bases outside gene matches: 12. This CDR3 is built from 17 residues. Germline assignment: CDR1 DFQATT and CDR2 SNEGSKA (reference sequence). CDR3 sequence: CSARDRPGTGSLYEQYF. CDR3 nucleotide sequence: TGCAGTGCTAGAGATCGCCCGGGGACAGGGTCCCTCTACGAGCAGTACTTC.